This TCR beta chain was identified in a study of cytomegalovirus exposure and HLA in healthy donors. The study, taken as a whole, reports: TCR association rates varied by HLA locus in a later analysis, with DRB1 highest and HLA-C lowest. A few CMV-associated chains were confirmed in vitro to be specific for CMV antigens. CMV serostatus was the sole immune exposure information available.

A note on this clone: Its specificity is not known.

Per germline, CDR1 SNHLY and CDR2 FYNNEI. V shed 0 bases and J 5 bases; nucleotides not matched to a gene: 7. This CDR3 has 15 amino acids. The primer mix had 60 Vbeta and 13 Jbeta primers. Generated by immunoSEQ multiplex PCR, the TCRdb table keeps only in-frame clones and is missing some. Among about 110,000 clones, roughly four fifths were seen once, and the ten largest hold approximately 1.2%. Sequencing was performed on PBMCs. This chain uses TRBV2 with TRBJ2-7; 7 nucleotides match TRBD2. This sequence was found in a woman under 40 in good health and CMV-seronegative. CDR3 region: CASSEALGGGDEQYF. The DNA for the CDR3 is TGTGCCAGCAGTGAAGCGCTGGGGGGGGGAGACGAGCAGTACTTC.